Listed here are 11 T cell receptor beta chains from one sample, sequenced in a study of blood T cells in healthy people across ages. Primers used in a second PCR of about 6 to 11 cycles were a sample-barcoded 5' primer and a J-beta primer mix. TCRdb analysed the 5' RACE reads with MiXCR anew, one entry per CDR3 protein. The sample yields 1.8 million or so distinct CDR3 sequences, about 39% seen once. Sequences were obtained from blood. All receptors derive from a human donor in good health.

This chain connects TRBV7-3 to TRBJ1-2; 8 bases fit TRBD1. The trim removed 1 base at V and 7 bases at J, leaving 8 bases unmatched. The germline gives CDR1 SGHTA, CDR2 FQGTGA. The CDR3 loop spans 15 amino acids. CDR3: CASSLNQGAEGGYTF. CDR3 DNA: TGTGCCAGCAGCTTAAACCAGGGGGCGGAAGGTGGCTACACCTTC.

In its sample, this clonotype was seen a few times. The chain employs TRBV7-9 and TRBJ1-1; maybe TRBD1 (5 bases). From germline, CDR1 is SEHNR and CDR2 FQNEAQ (reference sequence). V lost 0 bases and J lost 11, with 13 bases in between. This CDR3 is 13 amino acids long. The CDR3 nucleotides read TGTGCCAGCAGCTTAGCGCCCGGGACGAAGGCTTTCTTT. Its translation: CASSLAPGTKAFF.

The V gene is TRBV5-1, the J gene TRBJ2-7; 9 nucleotides match TRBD2. The end of the DNA aligns better with TRBJ2-5, so the J call may be wrong. Germline CDR1 SGHRS, CDR2 YFSETQ. The CDR3 runs to 14 residues. The CDR3 nucleotides are TGCGCCAGCAGCTCCAATAGCGGGGGTGAGACCCAGTACTTC. It is translated as CASSSNSGGETQYF.

This clonotype was counted only a few times. CDR3 residues: CASSPRQGLETQYF. CDR3 coding DNA: TGTGCCAGCAGCCCGCGACAGGGGTTGGAGACCCAGTACTTC. V usage is TRBV7-2 and J usage is TRBJ2-5, with 8 bases fitting TRBD1. Germline CDR1 and CDR2: SGHTA and FQGNSA. The CDR3 totals 14 residues. Losses at the gene ends were 5 bases for V and 5 bases for J; bases not matched to a gene: 7.

There are a few counts of this clonotype. The chain uses TRBV6-6 and TRBJ2-3, with 7 bases that match TRBD2. The CDR3 covers 16 residues. Trimming took 2 bases from V and 2 from J; bases not matched to a gene: 7. CDR1 and CDR2 from the germline V gene are MNHNY and SVGAGI (reference sequence). CDR3 loop: CASSYGARGVTDTQYF. CDR3 nucleotide sequence: TGTGCCAGCAGTTACGGGGCCCGGGGGGTCACAGATACGCAGTATTTT.

This clonotype was observed a few times. CDR3 DNA: TGTGCCAGCAGTTACTACAGGGGAGACGGGGAGCTGTTTTTT. This codes for CASSYYRGDGELFF. The gene calls are TRBV6-5 and TRBJ2-2; 7 bases agree with TRBD1. The CDR3 runs to 14 residues. V gave up 1 base and J gave up 7 bases; unmatched junction bases: 3. Germline values: CDR1 MNHEY, CDR2 SVGAGI.

The chain is built from TRBV7-3 and TRBJ1-6, with D tentatively TRBD1 (5 bases). V gave up 5 bases and J gave up 10 bases, with 12 bases separating them. The CDR3 is made up of 13 amino acids. Germline loops: CDR1 SGHTA, CDR2 FQGTGA. The CDR3 DNA reads as TGTGCCAGCAGCAGGTCCGGGACCTCACCCCTCCACTTT. Translation gives CASSRSGTSPLHF.

This clonotype came up a few times. V usage is TRBV5-1 and J usage is TRBJ2-5; unclear D gene. The V gene lost 3 bases and the J gene lost 2 bases, with 11 bases spanning the gap. Germline CDR1 SGHRS, CDR2 YFSETQ. This CDR3 spans 14 amino acids. CDR3 sequence reads: CASSWSLGQETQYF. The CDR3 DNA reads TGCGCCAGCAGCTGGTCTTTGGGGCAAGAGACCCAGTACTTC.

The V gene is TRBV7-2, the J gene TRBJ2-3, with D maybe TRBD1 (7 bases). V dropped 5 bases and J dropped 5 bases, with 17 bases sitting between them. CDR1 is SGHTA and CDR2 is FQGNSA in the germline V gene. The CDR3 contains 15 residues. CDR3 DNA: TGTGCCAGCAGCGGATACGGACAGGAGGGAGATACGCAGTATTTT. The encoded protein is CASSGYGQEGDTQYF.

The CDR3 spells CATSDLWTPEIYNEQFF. DNA for the CDR3: TGTGCCACCAGTGATTTATGGACACCTGAGATCTACAATGAGCAGTTCTTC. This chain uses TRBV24-1 with TRBJ2-1, with D maybe TRBD1 (5 bases). V lost 1 base, J lost 3 bases, and 15 bases lay in between. This CDR3 has 17 amino acids. CDR1 is KGHDR, CDR2 SFDVKD, per germline.

The V gene is TRBV10-3, the J gene TRBJ2-1; D is unclear. V lost 1 base and J 3 bases, leaving 7 bases between the germline ends. The CDR3 sequence is 14 residues long. CDR1 is ENHRY, CDR2 SYGVKD, per germline. The CDR3 here is CAISELGNYNEQFF. The CDR3 bases are TGTGCCATCAGTGAGTTAGGAAACTACAATGAGCAGTTCTTC.